This TCR beta chain was captured in a study of cytotoxic CD8 clonotypes in ibrutinib-treated CLL. Study-wide background: Partial response occurred in approximately 25 patients and complete response in 2; at median around 70 months, approximately 14 remained remitted and roughly 12 progressed.

Assay: immunoSEQ multiplex PCR; the TCRdb copy retains only in-frame clones and omits some. The sample carries about 200,000 clones, nearly 80% recorded once. This clone turned up a few times. The CDR3 runs 14 residues. Trimming stripped 0 bases from V and 6 bases from J, with 12 bases between. Germline-derived CDR1 and CDR2 are SGHAT and FQDESV (reference sequence). The chain is built from TRBV11-1 and TRBJ2-7; D not certain. The sequencing here drew on PBMCs, taken after 12 months of ibrutinib treatment. This receptor was identified in a human donor with chronic lymphocytic leukemia. In nucleotides, the CDR3 is TGTGCCAGCAGCTTAGCCTCCAAAGAGGTCGAGCAGTACTTC. The encoded protein is CASSLASKEVEQYF.